This T cell receptor beta chain was captured by sequencing in a study of identifying expanded T cells in peripheral blood. Study-wide results and limits: Technical replicates showed around 1.3 changed clones; roughly two weeks about 16.4; four weeks 19. Clone count variance between approximately two-week samples rose with total template count.

In the case of this clone: Its antigen is unidentified.

TCRdb keeps only in-frame clones here, not all; method: immunoSEQ multiplex PCR. The sample has around 94,000 clones; around 83% are singletons. The length of the CDR3 is 16 residues. The V call is TRBV12-2, the J call TRBJ2-7. TRBV12-2 is described as a pseudogene. This receptor was identified in a person aged 18 to 75 in good health. The sequencing input was blood. CDR3 sequence: CASHNPPGPYYYEQYF. CDR3 sequence (DNA): TGTGCAAGTCACAATCCGCCGGGACCGTATTACTACGAGCAGTACTTC.